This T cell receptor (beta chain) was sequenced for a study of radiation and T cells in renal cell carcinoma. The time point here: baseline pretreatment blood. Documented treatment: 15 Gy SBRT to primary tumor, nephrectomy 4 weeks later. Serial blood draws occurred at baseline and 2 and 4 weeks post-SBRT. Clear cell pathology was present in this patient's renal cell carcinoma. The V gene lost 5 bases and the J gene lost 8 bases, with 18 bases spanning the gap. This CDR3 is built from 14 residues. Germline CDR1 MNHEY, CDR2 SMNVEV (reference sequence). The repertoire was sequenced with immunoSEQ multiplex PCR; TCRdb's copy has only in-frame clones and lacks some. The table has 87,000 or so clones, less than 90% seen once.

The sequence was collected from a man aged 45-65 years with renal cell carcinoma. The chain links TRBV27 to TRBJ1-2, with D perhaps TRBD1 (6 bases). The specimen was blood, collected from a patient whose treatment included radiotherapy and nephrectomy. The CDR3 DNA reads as TGTGCCAGCAGTGCAGGCTCCAGGGGCTGGGGCTACACCTTC. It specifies CASSAGSRGWGYTF.